The entry below gives a single TCR beta chain sequence along with its context. The source of the sample is a study of blood T cell repertoires in COVID-19. In the original processing: Quantification of nucleated cells was approximated via reference gene primer amplification. Clones were sequenced by immunoSEQ multiplex PCR, and TCRdb holds only the in-frame ones, with some missing. The DNA was the basis for D and trimming; V, J and clone size are from that table. Among 110,000 or so clones listed, more than 80% were seen once. Patients from Seattle were sampled longitudinally, starting during active infection. CDR3 length equals 13 residues. The V gene lost 6 bases and the J gene lost 4 bases, with 12 bases spanning the gap. From germline, CDR1 is MDHEN and CDR2 SYDVKM.

This sequence joins TRBV28 and TRBJ1-2; D remains unclear. This TCR came from a woman aged 55-69 years with COVID-19, enrolled during active disease. Sequencing was done on a sample of peripheral blood. CDR3 residues: CASRTPGSYGYTF. CDR3 coding DNA: TGTGCCAGCAGAACCCCGGGGAGCTATGGCTACACCTTC.